The rows below give T cell receptor beta chains drawn from one sample of a study of post-analysis software for immune sequencing data. TCRdb processed the PCR reads anew with MiXCR; each CDR3 protein has one entry. The table includes hundreds of thousands of distinct CDR3 sequences, 55% to 60% detected once. The sequencing input was blood. All receptors derive from a girl aged 2 to 10 with multiple sclerosis. Each CDR3 is given with its conserved first and last residue. A D gene is named only where the DNA matches it firmly. A row's size may be missing; if present it is once, few, many or a size class.

V gene,D gene,J gene,clone size,CDR3 protein,CDR3 DNA
TRBV7-2,-,TRBJ2-3,few,CASSLYSTDTQYF,TGTGCCAGCAGCCTTTATAGCACAGATACGCAGTATTTT
TRBV7-6,-,TRBJ2-3,few,CASSSQRTMHTQYF,TGTGCCAGCAGCTCTCAACGGACAATGCATACGCAGTATTTT
TRBV4-2,TRBD2,TRBJ2-1,-,CASSHPGLAGADDEQFF,TGTGCCAGCAGCCACCCGGGACTAGCGGGGGCCGACGATGAGCAGTTCTTC
TRBV7-2,TRBD2,TRBJ2-7,-,CASSLVWTSDYEQYF,TGTGCCAGCAGCTTAGTTTGGACTAGCGACTACGAGCAGTACTTC
TRBV29-1,TRBD1,TRBJ2-1,few,CSGDRNDNEQFF,TGCAGCGGGGACAGAAACGACAATGAGCAGTTCTTC
TRBV20-1,-,TRBJ1-2,few,CSARPNRSGEGYTF,TGCAGTGCTAGACCCAACCGGAGCGGGGAGGGCTACACCTTC
TRBV20-1,-,TRBJ2-1,-,CSAAASSYNEQFF,TGCAGTGCGGCGGCCTCCTCCTACAATGAGCAGTTCTTC
TRBV29-1,-,TRBJ2-1,few,CSGRPRVHEQFF,TGCAGCGGCCGGCCCAGGGTCCATGAGCAGTTCTTC
TRBV10-3,-,TRBJ2-7,few,CTAKGAGDTYEQYF,TGTACCGCCAAGGGGGCGGGAGACACCTACGAGCAGTACTTC
TRBV7-2,-,TRBJ2-7,medium-sized,CASSERDRSYEQYF,TGTGCCAGCAGCGAACGGGACCGGTCCTACGAGCAGTACTTC
TRBV5-1,TRBD1,TRBJ2-1,-,CASSLVWTGDYNEQFF,TGCGCCAGCAGCTTGGTCTGGACAGGGGACTACAATGAGCAGTTCTTC
TRBV6-5,TRBD1,TRBJ2-7,few,CASSFGQGSYEQYF,TGTGCCAGCAGTTTCGGACAGGGGTCCTACGAGCAGTACTTC
TRBV29-1,-,TRBJ1-4,-,CSARDGNEKLFF,TGCAGCGCCCGGGACGGTAATGAAAAACTGTTTTTT
TRBV5-1,-,TRBJ1-1,-,CASRRATQNTEAFF,TGCGCCAGCAGGAGGGCAACGCAAAACACTGAAGCTTTCTTT
TRBV5-5,TRBD1,TRBJ1-1,-,CASRQGVSGTEAFF,TGTGCCAGCAGGCAGGGGGTAAGTGGCACTGAAGCTTTCTTT
TRBV28,TRBD1,TRBJ2-1,-,CASSSTGTVVDNEQFF,TGTGCCAGCAGTTCTACCGGGACAGTTGTCGACAATGAGCAGTTCTTC
TRBV29-1,-,TRBJ1-5,-,CSVGWDRSNQPQHF,TGCAGCGTTGGTTGGGACCGTAGCAATCAGCCCCAGCATTTT
TRBV7-9,-,TRBJ2-5,-,CASSTQGVETQYF,TGTGCCAGCAGCACACAGGGCGTGGAGACCCAGTACTTC
TRBV20-1,TRBD1,TRBJ2-1,-,CSLPGTGDNEQFF,TGCAGTCTCCCGGGGACAGGGGACAATGAGCAGTTCTTC
TRBV20-1,-,TRBJ1-1,-,CSARGMTEAFF,TGCAGTGCTAGAGGAATGACTGAAGCTTTCTTT
TRBV7-9,TRBD1,TRBJ2-3,-,CASSSSGTGSTDTQYF,TGTGCCAGCAGCTCATCCGGGACAGGTAGCACAGATACGCAGTATTTT
TRBV7-2,-,TRBJ2-5,once,CASNVQGGETQYF,TGTGCCAGCAACGTTCAGGGTGGGGAGACCCAGTACTTC